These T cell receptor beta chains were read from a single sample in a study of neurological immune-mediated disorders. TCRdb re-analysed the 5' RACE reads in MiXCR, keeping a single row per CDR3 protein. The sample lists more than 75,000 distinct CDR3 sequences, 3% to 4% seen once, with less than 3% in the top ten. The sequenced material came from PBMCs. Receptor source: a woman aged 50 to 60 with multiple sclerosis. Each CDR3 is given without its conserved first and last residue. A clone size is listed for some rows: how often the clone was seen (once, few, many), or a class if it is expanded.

CDR3: ASSLDRRGTAAF; J: TRBJ1-1; V: TRBV7-9; size: many
CDR3: ASRETGLVGNEQF; J: TRBJ2-1; V: TRBV25-1; size: many
CDR3: SVRTSGGYEQY; J: TRBJ2-7; V: TRBV29-1; size: many
CDR3: ASSVGGGNQPQH; J: TRBJ1-5; V: TRBV9; size: .
CDR3: ASRTSGGRDTQY; J: TRBJ2-3; V: TRBV7-3; size: many
CDR3: ASSLVSSNNSPLH; J: TRBJ1-6; V: TRBV5-1; size: many
CDR3: SATGARNEKLF; J: TRBJ1-4; V: TRBV20-1; size: many
CDR3: ASSTTGIYQETQY; J: TRBJ2-5; V: TRBV6-5; size: few
CDR3: ASSLEGLYTDTQY; J: TRBJ2-3; V: TRBV5-6; size: many
CDR3: ASSAGSQPQH; J: TRBJ1-5; V: TRBV5-6; size: many
CDR3: ASRPDRAGYT; J: TRBJ1-2; V: TRBV6-6; size: few
CDR3: ASSFDRGGETQY; J: TRBJ2-5; V: TRBV5-5; size: many
CDR3: SAAGGSSYNEQF; J: TRBJ2-1; V: TRBV20-1; size: many
CDR3: ASSLIFFQPQH; J: TRBJ1-5; V: TRBV6-1; size: many
CDR3: ASRTVQETQY; J: TRBJ2-5; V: TRBV5-1; size: many
CDR3: ASTPGSTKNIQY; J: TRBJ2-4; V: TRBV18; size: many
CDR3: SAPPGPSEQY; J: TRBJ2-7; V: TRBV20-1; size: many
CDR3: SAISPRGRGYGYT; J: TRBJ1-2; V: TRBV20-1; size: many